The 17 T cell receptor beta chains below were found in one sample sequenced in a study of OX40 agonist ivuxolimab in advanced cancers. TCRdb keeps only in-frame clones here, not all; method: immunoSEQ multiplex PCR. The data show around 70,000 clones, around four fifths seen once. Sequencing was performed on CD4+ or CD8+ T cells sorted from blood, taken in a trial of the OX40 agonist ivuxolimab. These receptors were obtained from an adult with an advanced solid tumor such as melanoma, head and neck, liver or kidney cancer.

V gene TRBV6-5 combines with J gene TRBJ2-3; D remains ambiguous. The ends were cut back, 0 bases at V and 0 bases at J, with 10 bases in the middle. CDR3 length equals 16 residues. CDR1 MNHEY and CDR2 SVGAGI come from the germline V gene. CDR3 in DNA: TGTGCCAGCAGTTACTCGAAGGTCAGGAGCACAGATACGCAGTATTTT. It translates to CASSYSKVRSTDTQYF.

V gene TRBV13 combines with J gene TRBJ2-3; no firm D call. This CDR3 region has 12 residues. CDR1 and CDR2 from the germline V gene are PRHDT and FYEKMQ (reference sequence). The ends were cut back, 4 bases at V and 0 bases at J, with 2 bases in the middle. CDR3 sequence reads: CASSSSTDTQYF. CDR3 nucleotide sequence: TGTGCCAGCAGCTCTAGCACAGATACGCAGTATTTT.

The chain links TRBV7-2 to TRBJ2-3; no firm D call. Looked up from germline, CDR1 is SGHTA and CDR2 is FQGNSA. Trimming removed 5 bases at V and 2 bases at J, with 5 bases between. The CDR3 spans 12 residues. CDR3 region: CASSPDTDTQYF. CDR3 nucleotide sequence: TGTGCCAGCAGCCCGGACACAGATACGCAGTATTTT.

CDR3 in amino acids: CASSTTSGGAGGTDTQYF. The CDR3 DNA is TGTGCCAGCAGCACGACTAGCGGGGGGGCCGGGGGCACAGATACGCAGTATTTT. The V call is TRBV28, the J call TRBJ2-3; TRBD2 matches at 14 bases. CDR1 MDHEN and CDR2 SYDVKM come from the germline V gene. V shed 6 bases, J shed 1 base, and the junction held 9 bases outside the gene matches. The CDR3 length is 18 residues.

V is TRBV7-7 and J is TRBJ2-3; 11 nucleotides agree with TRBD2. Trimming cost V 1 base and J 7 bases; bases outside gene matches: 4. Germline CDR1 SSHAT, CDR2 FNYEAQ (reference sequence). CDR3 length: 15 residues. The CDR3 nucleotides read TGTGCCAGCAGCTTAGGGACTAGCGGGTACTATACGCAGTATTTT. Translated, it gives CASSLGTSGYYTQYF.

Only one count was recorded for this clone. Different DNA sequences within this sample yield the same CDR3. V and J are TRBV15 and TRBJ2-7, with TRBD1 matching over 8 bases. CDR3 length: 14 amino acids. The germline CDR1 and CDR2 sequences are LNHNV and YYDKDF (reference sequence). After removal of 0 bases from V and 2 bases from J, the junction contained 0 bases not matched to a gene. CDR3 DNA sequence: TGTGCCACCAGCAGAGACAGGGGGCCCTACGAGCAGTACTTC. Its protein is CATSRDRGPYEQYF.

V gene TRBV5-1 combines with J gene TRBJ2-3; 12 bases align to TRBD1. The CDR3 extends over 19 amino acids. CDR1 and CDR2 (germline): SGHRS, YFSETQ. V was clipped by 4 bases and J by 3 bases; unmatched bases: 15. CDR3 bases: TGCGCCAGCAGCCTTCCCGCCGGGACAGGGGGCTCCAAGACAGATACGCAGTATTTT. Translation gives CASSLPAGTGGSKTDTQYF.

The chain uses TRBV9 and TRBJ2-1; D is possibly TRBD1 (6 bases). In germline, CDR1 is SGDLS, CDR2 YYNGEE. Trimming cost V 0 bases and J 7 bases, with 17 bases left between them. The CDR3 loop spans 16 amino acids. CDR3 DNA: TGTGCCAGCAGCGTAGCTGGCCAAGGGGGTGGGAATGAGCAGTTCTTC. It is translated as CASSVAGQGGGNEQFF.

The chain carries TRBV19 and TRBJ2-1; no reliable D call. The CDR3 runs to 12 residues. The V and J ends lost 4 bases and 7 bases respectively, with 8 bases between them. Germline CDR1 is LNHDA and CDR2 is SQIVND (reference sequence). CDR3 amino acids: CASSRRLNEQFF. The CDR3 bases are TGTGCCAGTAGTAGGAGATTGAATGAGCAGTTCTTC.

The chain combines TRBV28 with TRBJ2-7; 7 bases fit TRBD1. Germline V gives CDR1 MDHEN, CDR2 SYDVKM. With 3 bases clipped from V and 7 bases from J, the junction kept 9 bases outside the gene matches. CDR3 length: 14 residues. The CDR3: CASSFARGSREQYF. CDR3 bases: TGTGCCAGCAGTTTTGCCAGGGGGAGTCGGGAGCAGTACTTC.

The chain uses TRBV7-9 and TRBJ2-6; D may be TRBD1 (5 bases). The V end lost 5 bases, the J end lost 2 bases, and 16 bases lay between the germline ends. The CDR3 totals 17 residues. Germline V lookup: CDR1 SEHNR, CDR2 FQNEAQ (reference sequence). DNA for the CDR3: TGTGCCAGCAGCCCGCAGGGTATTCCCCCTGGGGCCAACGTCCTGACTTTC. Its translation: CASSPQGIPPGANVLTF.

The J gene is TRBJ2-3, the V gene TRBV11-3, with D unresolved. The germline V and J ends were trimmed by 5 bases and 1 base, with 7 bases remaining between them. Looked up from germline, CDR1 is SGHNT and CDR2 is YENEEA. CDR3 size: 13 residues. The CDR3 loop is CASSPRGTDTQYF. In DNA, the CDR3 is TGTGCCAGCAGCCCCCGCGGCACAGATACGCAGTATTTT.

V gene TRBV4-1 combines with J gene TRBJ2-1; 8 positions match TRBD2. The CDR3 spans 17 residues. Trimming took 0 bases from V and 2 from J; bases not matched to a gene: 6. Germline CDR1 reads MGHRA; CDR2 reads YSYEKL. This CDR3 reads CASSQDHPAGAYNEQFF. The CDR3 DNA is TGCGCCAGCAGCCAAGATCACCCAGCGGGAGCCTACAATGAGCAGTTCTTC.

V is TRBV6-5 and J is TRBJ2-1, with TRBD2 identical over 12 bases. The germline CDR1 and CDR2 sequences are MNHEY and SVGAGI. This CDR3 is built from 16 residues. The trim removed 0 bases at V and 9 bases at J, leaving 6 bases unmatched. CDR3 in amino acids: CASSYSPSGRAGEQFF. DNA of the CDR3: TGTGCCAGCAGTTACTCCCCTAGCGGGAGGGCCGGTGAGCAGTTCTTC.

V is TRBV7-4 and J is TRBJ2-7; 7 bases map to TRBD2. J lost 5 bases, V lost 5 bases, and 12 bases had no gene match. Germline V gene lookup returns CDR1 SGHVT and CDR2 SQSDAQ. The CDR3 spans 15 residues. The CDR3 DNA follows: TGTGCCAGCAGCCGAGATCCGGGGACTATCGACGAGCAGTACTTC. Encoded protein: CASSRDPGTIDEQYF.

V is TRBV13 and J is TRBJ2-5; maybe TRBD1 (5 bases). The CDR3 extends over 14 amino acids. V was cut by 1 base and J by 5 bases, with 11 bases left in between. Germline V gene lookup returns CDR1 PRHDT and CDR2 FYEKMQ (reference sequence). CDR3 bases: TGTGCCAGCAGCTTAGCAGGGTTCAGCGAGACCCAGTACTTC. Translated: CASSLAGFSETQYF.

The V call is TRBV10-3, the J call TRBJ2-1, with 9 bases matching TRBD2. Per germline, CDR1 ENHRY and CDR2 SYGVKD. J lost 7 bases, V lost 2 bases, and 6 bases had no gene match. This CDR3 region has 15 residues. The CDR3 DNA sequence: TGTGCCATCAGTGAGGCGGGGGGGGATCAAAATGAGCAGTTCTTC. Its protein product is CAISEAGGDQNEQFF.